The clone carrying this T cell receptor beta chain was recorded only once. This sample was taken from a study of brain metastases from non-small cell lung cancer. V trimming: 11 bases; J trimming: 2 bases; junction bases outside the gene matches: 6. The CDR3 has 13 amino acids. Germline V lookup: CDR1 MNHEY, CDR2 SVGAGI. Assay: immunoSEQ multiplex PCR; the TCRdb copy retains only in-frame clones and omits some. In the table there are about 2,400 clones, about 82% of which are singletons. The V call is TRBV6-5, the J call TRBJ2-5; 9 nucleotides align to TRBD2. The source is a donor at least 40 years old with non-small cell lung cancer. Sequences were obtained from tumor-adjacent normal tissue. As DNA, the CDR3 is TGTGCCGCGGGGGGGGGCTTGCAAGAGACCCAGTACTTC. As protein: CAAGGGLQETQYF.